These 13 T cell receptor beta chains were sequenced from one sample in a study of shared clonotypes between healthy human individuals. CD45RO-negative cells were positively selected for CCR7, leaving out terminally differentiated effector memory CD45RA+ cells. This table comes from immunoSEQ multiplex PCR, and its TCRdb copy is limited to in-frame clones, with some not included. The sample yields roughly 2,000,000 clones, 93% seen once. The sample comprised naive CD8+ T cells from PBMCs. The receptors here all came from a man between 18 and 35 years old in good health. Some clones in this sample may be carry-over from other donors' samples.

This chain connects TRBV6-1 to TRBJ2-2; perhaps D is TRBD1 or TRBD2 (5 bases each). Germline CDR1 MNHNS, CDR2 SASEGT. V shed 2 bases and J shed 5 bases, with 15 bases lying between them. The CDR3 is 16 residues long. CDR3 sequence reads: CASSEWWGSGTGELFF. The DNA for the CDR3 is TGTGCCAGCAGTGAATGGTGGGGGAGTGGAACCGGGGAGCTGTTTTTT.

The chain joins TRBV6-5 to TRBJ2-6; D is perhaps TRBD1 (6 bases). This CDR3 spans 16 amino acids. The V gene lost 4 bases and the J gene lost 2 bases, with 12 bases spanning the gap. Germline assignment: CDR1 MNHEY and CDR2 SVGAGI. The CDR3 spells CASSSFRGAGANVLTF. CDR3 DNA: TGTGCCAGCAGTTCGTTCAGGGGCGCTGGGGCCAACGTCCTGACTTTC.

This chain joins TRBV4-1 and TRBJ2-2; 7 bases are a match to TRBD2. From germline, CDR1 is MGHRA and CDR2 YSYEKL. The length of the CDR3 is 15 residues. V was pared by 4 bases and J by 1 base, with 3 bases of the junction left unmatched. CDR3 loop: CASSLLAENTGELFF. As DNA, the CDR3 is TGCGCCAGCAGCCTTCTAGCGGAGAACACCGGGGAGCTGTTTTTT.

The chain employs TRBV30 and TRBJ2-7; TRBD1 might be the D (5 bases). There are 13 residues in the CDR3. In germline, CDR1 is GTSNPN, CDR2 SVGIG (reference sequence). With 4 bases removed from V and 3 bases from J, the gap between germline ends came to 13 bases. The DNA for the CDR3 is TGTGCCTGGAACGCGGTCCAGGGCTACGAGCAGTACTTC. It yields the protein CAWNAVQGYEQYF. Using reference TRBV30 and TRBJ2-7 for the parts outside the CDR3, the full variable domain is SQTIHQWPATLVQPVGSPLSLECTVEGTSNPNLYWYRQAAGRGLQLLFYSVGIGQISSEVPQNLSASRPQDRQFILSSKKLLLSDSGFYLCAWNAVQGYEQYFGPGTRLTVT.

The chain has TRBV7-9 and TRBJ2-7; D is perhaps TRBD1 or TRBD2 (5 bases each). This CDR3 spans 13 amino acids. V lost 5 bases, J lost 4 bases, and 12 bases lay in between. Germline CDR1 is SEHNR and CDR2 is FQNEAQ (reference sequence). DNA of the CDR3: TGTGCCAGCAGCGCCTTTGGGGGATACGAGCAGTACTTC. Translating gives CASSAFGGYEQYF.

This chain's CDR3 is CASSIDWTKYTDTQYF. In DNA, the CDR3 is TGTGCCAGTAGTATAGACTGGACCAAATACACAGATACGCAGTATTTT. The rearrangement uses TRBV19 and TRBJ2-3; unclear D gene. V shed 0 bases and J shed 2 bases, with 12 bases lying between them. The germline V gene encodes CDR1 LNHDA and CDR2 SQIVND (reference sequence). The CDR3 is 16 amino acids.

This clone was observed once. This chain uses TRBV6-4 with TRBJ1-1; D not resolved. Per the germline V gene, CDR1 is MRHNA and CDR2 is SNTAGT. CDR3 length: 15 residues. Between the trimmed V and J ends, which lost 2 bases and 1 base, there was a span of 11 bases. The CDR3 DNA follows: TGTGCCAGCAGTGACAACGCACAGCGGAACACTGAAGCTTTCTTT. It specifies CASSDNAQRNTEAFF.

The V call is TRBV5-6, the J call TRBJ2-7; tentative D call: TRBD1 (5 bases). From germline, CDR1 is SGHDT and CDR2 YYEEEE. Trimming removed 0 bases at V and 2 bases at J, with 9 bases between. This CDR3 contains 14 residues. CDR3 nucleotide sequence: TGTGCCAGCAGCTTGGCTGCAGGGCCCTACGAGCAGTACTTC. This gives the protein CASSLAAGPYEQYF.

CDR3 DNA: TGCAGCGTTGACCCTCCTGGAAGGGGCTACACCTTC. Protein: CSVDPPGRGYTF. The chain carries TRBV29-1 and TRBJ1-2; D remains unclear. The CDR3 contains 12 residues. Germline CDR1 reads SQVTM; CDR2 reads ANQGSEA. Trimming took 3 bases from V and 8 from J, leaving 13 bases between them.

The rearrangement uses TRBV11-1 and TRBJ1-1; D gene ambiguous. V gave up 11 bases and J gave up 4 bases, with 20 bases separating them. This CDR3 has 14 amino acids. In germline, CDR1 is SGHAT, CDR2 FQDESV (reference sequence). Here the CDR3 reads CASLGRGLPTEAFF. Here the CDR3 DNA reads TGTGCCTCCTTGGGGAGAGGGCTCCCCACTGAAGCTTTCTTT.

This clone has just one count. The gene calls are TRBV4-1 and TRBJ2-5; TRBD2 matches 8 bases. Germline V CDR1 and CDR2: MGHRA, YSYEKL. The CDR3 loop spans 16 amino acids. V shed 1 base and J 3 bases; nucleotides not matched to a gene: 7. The CDR3 DNA is TGCGCCAGCAGCCAAGTTAGCGGGGTAAATAAAGAGACCCAGTACTTC. This encodes CASSQVSGVNKETQYF.

A single count supports this clone. The rearrangement links TRBV6-1 to TRBJ2-7; D not resolved. Trimming took 4 bases from V and 6 from J, leaving 13 bases between them. The CDR3 totals 13 residues. Germline lookup yields CDR1 MNHNS and CDR2 SASEGT. Written as DNA, the CDR3 is TGTGCCAGCAGTGTCCTACCCTTCAGCGAGCAGTACTTC. Protein product: CASSVLPFSEQYF.

V and J are TRBV10-3 and TRBJ2-2, with unresolved D. V was clipped by 5 bases and J by 0 bases, with 4 bases between them. The CDR3 is 13 residues long. Germline-derived CDR1 and CDR2 are ENHRY and SYGVKD. CDR3 protein: CAISLTNTGELFF. The CDR3 DNA reads as TGTGCCATCAGTCTAACGAACACCGGGGAGCTGTTTTTT.